These 32 T cell receptor beta chains share one sample of origin, sequenced in a study of regulatory T cells in long-lasting Graves disease (dated by TCRdb to the early 2020s). This specimen's time point label, per the study, means: newly diagnosed GD, antithyroid drugs for less than 3 months. For both TCR sequencing and RNA sequencing, RNA was extracted from PBMCs using TRIzol. Preparation of the library involved multiplex PCR. Instrument on record: Illumina HiSeq 4000. TCR beta libraries were built with iRepertoire HTBI primers and Arm-PCR amplification of CDR3 regions. TCRdb trimmed public reads at Q25 via fastp, called clones via MiXCR and kept in-frame beta chains. When rows share a CDR3 protein, they turn into one entry using the most common DNA and genes. The sample has 250,000 or so distinct CDR3 sequences on record, roughly 21% of them singletons. The top ten clonotypes cover about 15% of the sample.

The material was peripheral blood mononuclear cells (PBMCs), obtained at new diagnosis, from a patient treated with antithyroid drugs. The receptors here all came from a female donor with Graves disease.

This clonotype was observed many times. This chain uses TRBV12-3 or TRBV12-4 with TRBJ2-2; D tentatively fits TRBD1 or TRBD2 (6 bases each). The CDR3 length is 14 residues. Trimming stripped 1 base from V and 7 bases from J, with 10 bases between. The CDR3 DNA reads as TGTGCCAGCAGTTTAGAGGGGGGAGGCGGGGAGCTGTTTTTT. Protein product: CASSLEGGGGELFF.

The chain recombines TRBV9 with TRBJ2-3, with 11 nucleotides matching TRBD2. The trim removed 3 bases at V and 1 base at J, leaving 4 bases unmatched. The CDR3 runs to 16 residues. The germline gives CDR1 SGDLS, CDR2 YYNGEE. CDR3: CASSDAGLAGTDTQYF. Written as DNA, the CDR3 is TGTGCCAGCAGCGACGCGGGACTAGCGGGCACAGATACGCAGTATTTT.

The chain employs TRBV7-9 and TRBJ1-2; no definite D call. Germline loops: CDR1 SEHNR, CDR2 FQNEAQ (reference sequence). Trimming stripped 0 bases from V and 5 bases from J, with 10 bases between. This CDR3 spans 14 amino acids. The DNA of the CDR3 is TGTGCCAGCAGCTTAGCTGGGGATAGGTATGGCTACACCTTC. Encoded protein: CASSLAGDRYGYTF.

This clonotype appeared once. A far larger clone lies a single base away; this is likely a read error. This rearrangement joins TRBV7-3 to TRBJ2-3, with 15 bases aligning to TRBD2. The J call could be wrong; TRBJ2-1 is a better fit for the DNA end. This CDR3 contains 15 residues. Germline V gene lookup returns CDR1 SGHTA and CDR2 FQGTGA. The CDR3 DNA reads TGTGCCAGCAGCTCGGGACTAGCGGGAGGCCATGGGCAGTTCTTC. Protein: CASSSGLAGGHGQFF.

This clonotype was seen many times. This chain joins TRBV20-1 and TRBJ1-6; D not certain. Per the germline V gene, CDR1 is DFQATT and CDR2 is SNEGSKA (reference sequence). Trimming pared 1 base from V and 2 bases from J, leaving 12 bases between. This CDR3 has 16 amino acids. Here the CDR3 DNA reads TGCAGTGCTAGAGTAGTGGGGAGGGCCTATAATTCACCCCTCCACTTT. Translating gives CSARVVGRAYNSPLHF.

This clonotype has ten or more counts. The chain employs TRBV20-1 and TRBJ2-6; possible D gene TRBD2, 5 bases. Trimming pared 4 bases from V and 0 bases from J, leaving 19 bases between. This CDR3 has 18 amino acids. Germline loops: CDR1 DFQATT, CDR2 SNEGSKA (reference sequence). This CDR3 is CSATATRRGSSGANVLTF. The CDR3 bases are TGCAGTGCTACTGCGACCCGACGAGGGAGCTCTGGGGCCAACGTCCTGACTTTC.

This clonotype was seen repeatedly, ten times or more. The chain has TRBV19 and TRBJ1-1, with D unresolved. V lost 4 bases and J lost 2, with 11 bases in between. The CDR3 is 14 amino acids. In germline, CDR1 is LNHDA, CDR2 SQIVND (reference sequence). CDR3 sequence reads: CASSTSGFNTEAFF. The CDR3 DNA reads TGTGCCAGTAGTACGTCCGGGTTTAACACTGAAGCTTTCTTT.

In this sample, this clonotype turned up a few times. The CDR3 DNA reads as TGTGCCAGCAGCTTAGGGTACAGCAAGAGAAACACCATATATTTT. Amino acids: CASSLGYSKRNTIYF. This chain joins TRBV7-2 and TRBJ1-3; D unresolved. The CDR3 runs 15 residues. Per germline, CDR1 SGHTA and CDR2 FQGNSA. V lost 1 base to trimming and J lost 5 bases, with 12 bases between them.

This clonotype was counted at least ten times. This sequence joins TRBV12-5 and TRBJ2-7, with 9 positions matching TRBD1. Germline CDR1 reads LGHNT; CDR2 reads FRNRAP. The V and J ends lost 1 base and 2 bases, in that order; junction bases with no gene match: 6. This CDR3 is built from 16 residues. The CDR3 region is CASGLATGTGTYEQYF. The CDR3 region has the DNA TGTGCTAGTGGTTTGGCTACCGGGACAGGGACCTACGAGCAGTACTTC. The full variable domain, completed using reference TRBV12-5 and TRBJ2-7, is DARVTQTPRHKVTEMGQEVTMRCQPILGHNTVFWYRQTMMQGLELLAYFRNRAPLDDSGMPKDRFSAEMPDATLATLKIQPSEPRDSAVYFCASGLATGTGTYEQYFGPGTRLTVT.

This clonotype came up many times. The chain employs TRBV24-1 and TRBJ2-1; 8 bases agree with TRBD2. Germline assignment: CDR1 KGHDR and CDR2 SFDVKD. CDR3 size: 17 residues. With 1 base clipped from V and 8 bases from J, the junction kept 12 bases outside the gene matches. CDR3 loop: CATSDFSAGAATDEQFF. CDR3 sequence (DNA): TGTGCCACCAGTGATTTTTCAGCGGGAGCTGCTACAGATGAGCAGTTCTTC.

The sample holds many counts of this clonotype. The chain joins TRBV29-1 to TRBJ2-2; D is possibly TRBD2 (5 bases). Trimming shortened V by 3 bases and J by 2 bases, and 7 bases separated the two germline ends. The CDR3 is 13 amino acids. CDR1 SQVTM and CDR2 ANQGSEA come from the germline V gene. CDR3 in DNA: TGCAGCGTTGAGGGGAGAAACACCGGGGAGCTGTTTTTT. Its protein product is CSVEGRNTGELFF.

The sample holds many counts of this clonotype. The chain employs TRBV7-2 and TRBJ1-1; D remains unclear. The V and J ends lost 2 bases and 7 bases respectively, with 14 bases between them. Germline assignment: CDR1 SGHTA and CDR2 FQGNSA. The CDR3 is 14 residues long. This CDR3 reads CASSLSLGVNEAFF. CDR3 coding DNA: TGTGCCAGCAGCTTATCATTGGGCGTTAATGAAGCTTTCTTT.

At least ten counts were recorded for this clonotype. The gene calls are TRBV7-3 and TRBJ2-3; 8 nucleotides line up with TRBD2. The CDR3 is 15 residues long. Per germline, CDR1 SGHTA and CDR2 FQGTGA. The J segment lost 6 bases and the V segment lost 2 bases, leaving 7 bases of the junction unmatched. Written as DNA, the CDR3 is TGTGCCAGCAGCTTAGACGGGGGGGCATGGGATACGCAGTATTTT. This encodes CASSLDGGAWDTQYF. Full variable domain (missing parts from reference TRBV7-3 and TRBJ2-3): GAGVSQTPSNKVTEKGKYVELRCDPISGHTALYWYRQSLGQGPEFLIYFQGTGAADDSGLPNDRFFAVRPEGSVSTLKIQRTERGDSAVYLCASSLDGGAWDTQYFGPGTRLTVL.

The chain joins TRBV6-2 or TRBV6-3 to TRBJ2-1, with TRBD2 matching 11 bases. V trimming: 0 bases; J trimming: 5 bases; junction bases outside the gene matches: 3. Germline lookup yields CDR1 MNHEY and CDR2 SVGEGT. The CDR3 spans 16 residues. Written as DNA, the CDR3 is TGTGCCAGCAGTTACTCTGGGACTAGCGGTGACAATGAGCAGTTCTTC. Protein sequence: CASSYSGTSGDNEQFF.

The sample holds a few counts of this clonotype. A read error may be the cause here, since a much bigger clone is one base away. The chain links TRBV11-2 to TRBJ2-5; D remains ambiguous. This CDR3 spans 13 amino acids. In germline, CDR1 is SGHAT, CDR2 FQNNGV. This CDR3 is CASSAHDQEPQYF. CDR3 DNA sequence: TGTGCCAGCAGCGCCCACGACCAAGAGCCCCAGTACTTC.

This clonotype appeared many times. The chain employs TRBV7-9 and TRBJ2-5; D gene ambiguous. Trimming shortened V by 4 bases and J by 6 bases, and 6 bases separated the two germline ends. Germline CDR1 and CDR2: SEHNR and FQNEAQ (reference sequence). CDR3 length equals 11 residues. CDR3 region: CASSSDQTQYF. The CDR3 coding sequence is TGTGCCAGCAGCTCCGACCAGACCCAGTACTTC.

This clonotype was seen ten or more times. The chain has TRBV12-3 or TRBV12-4 and TRBJ1-1; 9 nucleotides match TRBD1. V shed 5 bases, J shed 3 bases, and the junction held 10 bases outside the gene matches. The CDR3 extends over 16 amino acids. The CDR3 sequence is CASSGAGTGTDTEAFF. Here the CDR3 DNA reads TGTGCCAGCAGTGGAGCCGGGACAGGGACTGACACTGAAGCTTTCTTT.

The rearrangement links TRBV3-1 to TRBJ2-3, with D possibly being TRBD2 (5 bases). The CDR3 consists of 15 residues. The germline CDR1 and CDR2 sequences are LGHDT and YNNKEL (reference sequence). Trimming cost V 3 bases and J 4 bases, with 14 bases left between them. This CDR3 is CASSHDPLGADTQYF. The CDR3 DNA is TGTGCCAGCAGCCATGACCCCCTCGGGGCAGATACGCAGTATTTT.

The CDR3 sequence is CASSLAGINNEQFF. In nucleotides, the CDR3 is TGTGCCAGCAGTCTAGCGGGAATCAACAATGAGCAGTTCTTC. The rearrangement joins TRBV2 to TRBJ2-1, with 9 positions matching TRBD2. The germline gives CDR1 SNHLY, CDR2 FYNNEI. The CDR3 consists of 14 residues. J gave up 5 bases and V 5 bases, and 4 bases lay outside the gene matches.

This clonotype was found many times. Mismatch with germline at one junction end may stem from a read error. The V and J genes are TRBV5-1 and TRBJ2-3; D ambiguous. This CDR3 has 16 residues. CDR1 and CDR2 (germline): SGHRS, YFSETQ. CDR3 nucleotide sequence: TGTGCCAGCAGCTTGGGATCAGCGCGAAGAACAGATACGCAGTATTTT. Translation: CASSLGSARRTDTQYF.

This clonotype was detected many times. The rearrangement joins TRBV20-1 to TRBJ2-2; 7 bases line up with TRBD2. This CDR3 is 14 amino acids long. CDR1 and CDR2 from the germline V gene are DFQATT and SNEGSKA (reference sequence). Losses at the gene ends were 3 bases for V and 3 bases for J; bases not matched to a gene: 4. The CDR3 nucleotides read TGCAGTGCTAGTACAGCGGGATACACCGGGGAGCTGTTTTTT. Translation gives CSASTAGYTGELFF.

There are a few counts of this clonotype. This chain links TRBV5-8 with TRBJ1-3; D gene unclear. The ends were cut back, 0 bases at V and 4 bases at J, with 11 bases in the middle. Germline loops: CDR1 SGHTS, CDR2 YDEGEE. The CDR3 covers 15 residues. The CDR3 reads CASSLAGSLGNTIYF. CDR3 nucleotide sequence: TGTGCCAGCAGCTTGGCGGGCAGTTTGGGAAACACCATATATTTT.

This clonotype was seen a handful of times. The chain links TRBV11-2 to TRBJ2-7; D may be TRBD1 (5 bases). The CDR3 sequence is 15 residues long. Trimming shortened V by 5 bases and J by 2 bases, and 16 bases separated the two germline ends. CDR1 and CDR2 from the germline V gene are SGHAT and FQNNGV. The DNA of the CDR3 is TGTGCCAGCAGCCCCTCCATAGGGGAAACCTACGAGCAGTACTTC. This encodes CASSPSIGETYEQYF.

Of note for this clonotype: One junction end does not reproduce the germline sequence, and a read error may be involved. This rearrangement joins TRBV7-2 to TRBJ2-1, with D maybe TRBD2 (7 bases). CDR1 SGHTA and CDR2 FQGNSA come from the germline V gene. The CDR3 has 17 residues. DNA of the CDR3: TGTGCCAGCAGCTTAATGGGGGGGCAGCCCAACTACAATGAGCAGCTCTTC. Translation: CASSLMGGQPNYNEQLF.

This clonotype was observed a few times. J is TRBJ2-7 and V is TRBV19; 10 bases agree with TRBD2. The germline gives CDR1 LNHDA, CDR2 SQIVND (reference sequence). Trimming cost V 3 bases and J 2 bases; bases outside gene matches: 4. This CDR3 contains 15 residues. The DNA for the CDR3 is TGTGCCAGTAGTATTGGAGCGGGGGGGACCTACGAGCAGTACTTC. Its protein is CASSIGAGGTYEQYF.

This clonotype was found many times. V gene TRBV19 combines with J gene TRBJ1-1; D may be TRBD1 (5 bases). Germline assignment: CDR1 LNHDA and CDR2 SQIVND (reference sequence). The CDR3 is made up of 15 amino acids. Trimming left V 7 bases short and J 4 bases short, with 19 bases between. The CDR3 loop reads CASTLFSLGGTEAFF. CDR3 in DNA: TGTGCCAGTACCCTCTTCTCCCTTGGGGGCACTGAAGCTTTCTTT. The full variable domain, rest sourced from reference TRBV19 and TRBJ1-1, is DGGITQSPKYLFRKEGQNVTLSCEQNLNHDAMYWYRQDPGQGLRLIYYSQIVNDFQKGDIAEGYSVSREKKESFPLTVTSAQKNPTAFYLCASTLFSLGGTEAFFGQGTRLTVV.

This clonotype has ten or more counts. The chain couples TRBV15 to TRBJ2-1; TRBD1 agrees at 10 bases. The CDR3 is made up of 13 amino acids. CDR1 and CDR2 from the germline V gene are LNHNV and YYDKDF (reference sequence). Losses at the gene ends were 11 bases for V and 4 bases for J; bases not matched to a gene: 5. The CDR3 spells CALRTGGYNEQFF. In nucleotides, the CDR3 is TGTGCCCTAAGGACAGGGGGGTACAATGAGCAGTTCTTC.

At least ten counts were recorded for this clonotype. The chain links TRBV18 to TRBJ2-6; D is undetermined. The germline CDR1 and CDR2 sequences are KGHSH and LQKENI. Between the trimmed V and J ends, which lost 6 bases and 4 bases, there was a span of 16 bases. This CDR3 comprises 16 residues. The CDR3: CASSHPTNSGANVLTF. CDR3 bases: TGTGCCAGCTCTCACCCCACCAACTCAGGGGCCAACGTCCTGACTTTC.

This sequence joins TRBV4-1 and TRBJ2-2; no definite D call. In germline, CDR1 is MGHRA, CDR2 YSYEKL. This CDR3 has 13 amino acids. V gave up 2 bases and J gave up 6 bases, with 7 bases separating them. CDR3 protein: CASSQLSPGELFF. For the CDR3, the DNA is TGCGCCAGCAGCCAACTTAGTCCCGGGGAGCTGTTTTTT.

The chain joins TRBV11-2 to TRBJ2-7; D uncertain. V dropped 0 bases and J dropped 3 bases, with 9 bases sitting between them. CDR1 is SGHAT and CDR2 is FQNNGV in the germline V gene. This CDR3 spans 14 amino acids. CDR3 coding DNA: TGTGCCAGCAGCTTAGACGGCAACTACTACGAGCAGTACTTC. Its protein is CASSLDGNYYEQYF.

This clonotype showed up many times. V gene TRBV7-3 combines with J gene TRBJ2-3; 9 bases fit TRBD2. The CDR3 spans 14 residues. J was trimmed by 8 bases and V by 6 bases; bases with no gene match: 9. Germline values: CDR1 SGHTA, CDR2 FQGTGA. The CDR3 spells CASRLTSGSSTQYF. The CDR3 DNA reads as TGTGCCAGCAGGCTGACTAGCGGCAGTAGTACGCAGTATTTT.

This clonotype was seen repeatedly, ten times or more. V is TRBV5-1 and J is TRBJ1-6, with TRBD1 matching over 8 bases. Germline V lookup: CDR1 SGHRS, CDR2 YFSETQ. CDR3 length: 13 residues. The V segment lost 3 bases and the J segment 10 bases; nucleotides outside the gene matches: 3. The CDR3 DNA is TGCGCCAGCAGCTGGGACAGGAACTCACCCCTCCACTTT. This sequence encodes CASSWDRNSPLHF.